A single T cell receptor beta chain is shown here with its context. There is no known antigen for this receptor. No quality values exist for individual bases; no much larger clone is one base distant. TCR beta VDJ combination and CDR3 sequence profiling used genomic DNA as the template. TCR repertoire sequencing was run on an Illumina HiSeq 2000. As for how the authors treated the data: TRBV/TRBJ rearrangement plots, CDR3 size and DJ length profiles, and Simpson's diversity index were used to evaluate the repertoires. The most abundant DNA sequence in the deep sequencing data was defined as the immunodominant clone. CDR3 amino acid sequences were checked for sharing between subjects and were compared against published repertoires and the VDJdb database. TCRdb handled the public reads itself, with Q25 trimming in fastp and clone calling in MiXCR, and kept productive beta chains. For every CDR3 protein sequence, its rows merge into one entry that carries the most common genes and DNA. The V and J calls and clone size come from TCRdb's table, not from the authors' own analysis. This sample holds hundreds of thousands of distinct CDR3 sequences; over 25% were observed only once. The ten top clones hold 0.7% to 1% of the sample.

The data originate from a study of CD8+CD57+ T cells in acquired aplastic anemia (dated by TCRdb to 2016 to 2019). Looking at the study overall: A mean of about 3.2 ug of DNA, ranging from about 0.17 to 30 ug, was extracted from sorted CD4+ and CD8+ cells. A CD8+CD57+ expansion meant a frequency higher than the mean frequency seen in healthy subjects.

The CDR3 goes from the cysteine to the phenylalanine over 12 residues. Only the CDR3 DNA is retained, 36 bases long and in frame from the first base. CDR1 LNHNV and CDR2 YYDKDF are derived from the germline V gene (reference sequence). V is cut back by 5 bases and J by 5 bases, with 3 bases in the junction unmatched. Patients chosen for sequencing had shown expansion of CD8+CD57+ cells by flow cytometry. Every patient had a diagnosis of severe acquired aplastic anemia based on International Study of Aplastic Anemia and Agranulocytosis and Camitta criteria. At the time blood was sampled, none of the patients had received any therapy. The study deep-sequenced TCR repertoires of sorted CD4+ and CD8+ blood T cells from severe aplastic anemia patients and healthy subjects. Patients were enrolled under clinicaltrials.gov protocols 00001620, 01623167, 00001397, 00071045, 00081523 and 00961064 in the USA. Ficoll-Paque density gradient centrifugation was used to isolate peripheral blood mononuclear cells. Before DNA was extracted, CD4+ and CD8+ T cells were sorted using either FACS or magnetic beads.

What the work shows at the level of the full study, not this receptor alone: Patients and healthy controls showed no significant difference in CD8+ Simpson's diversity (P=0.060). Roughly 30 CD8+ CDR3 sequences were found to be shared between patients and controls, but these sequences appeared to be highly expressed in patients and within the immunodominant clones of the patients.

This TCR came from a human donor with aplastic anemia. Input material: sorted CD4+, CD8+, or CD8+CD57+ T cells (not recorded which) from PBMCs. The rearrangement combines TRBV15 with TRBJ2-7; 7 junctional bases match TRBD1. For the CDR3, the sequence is CATSVTGNEQYF. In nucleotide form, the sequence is TGTGCCACCAGCGTGACAGGGAACGAGCAGTACTTC.